The 24 T cell receptor beta chains given below trace back to one sample, sequenced in a study. TCRdb used MiXCR to reprocess the 5' RACE reads, holding one entry per CDR3 protein. The data hold about 40,000 distinct CDR3 sequences, with approximately 30% observed a single time. Sample: tumor-infiltrating memory CD4+ T cells sorted from the breast tumor. Noted subset: memory CD4+ T cells, CD4+CD45RO+CD25-. All receptors come from a female donor with breast cancer.

This clonotype turned up a few times. The V gene is TRBV4-2, the J gene TRBJ1-2; 9 nucleotides align to TRBD1. Germline assignment: CDR1 LGHNA and CDR2 YNFKEQ. The CDR3 runs 15 residues. Germline trimming cut 0 bases from V and 6 bases from J; bases unmatched to any gene: 5. This chain's CDR3 is CASSQDLTGGDGYTF. CDR3 sequence (DNA): TGTGCCAGCAGCCAAGATCTGACAGGGGGTGATGGCTACACCTTC.

The table lists this clonotype with a few counts. The chain joins TRBV4-3 to TRBJ1-1, with TRBD1 matching over 7 bases. CDR3 length equals 16 residues. The trim removed 0 bases at V and 4 bases at J, leaving 8 bases unmatched. CDR1 is LGHNA, CDR2 YSLEER, per germline. CDR3 sequence: CASSQDARGRTTEAFF. DNA of the CDR3: TGCGCCAGCAGCCAAGATGCAAGGGGGCGCACCACTGAAGCTTTCTTT.

This clonotype was counted only a few times. The CDR3 loop reads CASSYDLSRADTQYF. As DNA, the CDR3 is TGTGCCAGCAGTTACGATTTGAGCAGGGCTGATACGCAGTATTTT. J is TRBJ2-3 and V is TRBV6-6, with D perhaps matching TRBD1 (5 bases). Trimming took 2 bases from V and 6 from J, leaving 15 bases between them. The CDR3 contains 15 residues. CDR1 is MNHNY, CDR2 SVGAGI, per germline (reference sequence).

Only a few counts were recorded for this clonotype. The chain employs TRBV7-9 and TRBJ1-2; D unclear. Germline lookup yields CDR1 SEHNR and CDR2 FQNEAQ (reference sequence). This CDR3 region has 11 residues. The V gene lost 2 bases and the J gene lost 7 bases, with 5 bases spanning the gap. CDR3 DNA: TGTGCCAGCAGCTTACTGATTGGCTACACCTTC. Its protein is CASSLLIGYTF.

This chain connects TRBV7-2 to TRBJ2-1; D gene unclear. Per the germline V gene, CDR1 is SGHTA and CDR2 is FQGNSA. Trimming stripped 1 base from V and 4 bases from J, with 5 bases between. The CDR3 is 13 residues long. CDR3 sequence: CASSLDVYNEQFF. DNA for the CDR3: TGTGCCAGCAGCTTAGACGTATACAATGAGCAGTTCTTC.

This clonotype was seen more than once but under ten times. V usage is TRBV6-2 or TRBV6-3 and J usage is TRBJ1-3; perhaps TRBD1 as D (6 bases). V lost 6 bases, J lost 0 bases, and 12 bases lay in between. From germline, CDR1 is MNHEY and CDR2 SVGEGT. The CDR3 is 15 amino acids. The CDR3 is CASSSRDTSGNTIYF. DNA of the CDR3: TGTGCCAGCAGCTCCCGGGACACCTCTGGAAACACCATATATTTT.

This rearrangement joins TRBV6-5 to TRBJ2-3, with 8 bases matching TRBD2. Germline V CDR1 and CDR2: MNHEY, SVGAGI. The CDR3 covers 14 residues. The trim removed 6 bases at V and 8 bases at J, leaving 10 bases unmatched. In nucleotides, the CDR3 is TGTGCCAGCAGCCCGGGACTAGTCCCCGGTACGCAGTATTTT. Amino acids: CASSPGLVPGTQYF.

This clonotype was detected only a few times. This chain joins TRBV7-9 and TRBJ2-5; 10 bases line up with TRBD2. V trimming: 11 bases; J trimming: 5 bases; junction bases outside the gene matches: 11. Germline loops: CDR1 SEHNR, CDR2 FQNEAQ (reference sequence). The CDR3 consists of 14 residues. CDR3 bases: TGTGCCGGGGGGCTAAGGACTAGCGGTGAGACCCAGTACTTC. Amino acid sequence: CAGGLRTSGETQYF. Filled out from reference TRBV7-9 and TRBJ2-5, the complete variable domain reads DTGVSQNPRHKITKRGQNVTFRCDPISEHNRLYWYRQTLGQGPEFLTYFQNEAQLEKSRLLSDRFSAERPKGSFSTLEIQRTEQGDSAMYLCAGGLRTSGETQYFGPGTRLLVL.

The chain links TRBV5-4 to TRBJ2-3, with D uncertain. The V end lost 5 bases, the J end lost 2 bases, and 9 bases lay between the germline ends. The germline CDR1 and CDR2 sequences are SGHNT and YYREEE (reference sequence). The CDR3 spans 13 residues. The CDR3 loop reads CASRTDNTDTQYF. Here the CDR3 DNA reads TGTGCCAGCAGAACCGACAACACAGATACGCAGTATTTT. The whole variable domain, filled in from reference TRBV5-4 and TRBJ2-3, reads ETGVTQSPTHLIKTRGQQVTLRCSSQSGHNTVSWYQQALGQGPQFIFQYYREEENGRGNFPPRFSGLQFPNYSSELNVNALELDDSALYLCASRTDNTDTQYFGPGTRLTVL.

This clonotype was seen a handful of times. This chain's CDR3 is CASSQRAKGQFF. CDR3 coding DNA: TGTGCCAGCAGTCAGCGGGCCAAGGGCCAGTTCTTC. V and J are TRBV12-3 or TRBV12-4 and TRBJ2-1; D is perhaps TRBD2 (6 bases). The CDR3 covers 12 residues. The V gene lost 5 bases and the J gene lost 13 bases, with 15 bases spanning the gap.

The chain has TRBV30 and TRBJ2-1; 7 bases fit TRBD1. The junction had 9 bases not matched to a gene; V was cut back by 0 bases and J by 4 bases. CDR3 size: 16 residues. Germline values: CDR1 GTSNPN, CDR2 SVGIG (reference sequence). The CDR3 nucleotides are TGTGCCTGGAGTGTCCCAGGGGGTGGAAGTTACAATGAGCAGTTCTTC. Translated: CAWSVPGGGSYNEQFF.

This clonotype has more than one count but fewer than ten. The V gene is TRBV5-1, the J gene TRBJ2-1; 8 bases match TRBD1. The CDR3 length is 17 residues. J gave up 3 bases and V 1 base, and 9 bases lay outside the gene matches. Germline V gives CDR1 SGHRS, CDR2 YFSETQ. The CDR3 sequence is CASSLTPGRGLYNEQFF. CDR3 nucleotide sequence: TGCGCCAGCAGCTTGACCCCTGGCAGGGGGCTCTACAATGAGCAGTTCTTC.

This clonotype was detected many times. The chain recombines TRBV29-1 with TRBJ2-1; D tentatively fits TRBD1 or TRBD2 (6 bases each). V shed 7 bases and J shed 3 bases, with 13 bases lying between them. The CDR3 spans 13 residues. Germline CDR1 and CDR2: SQVTM and ANQGSEA. This chain's CDR3 is CSGRGGSYNEQFF. CDR3 in DNA: TGCAGCGGGCGAGGGGGGAGCTACAATGAGCAGTTCTTC.

The chain employs TRBV2 and TRBJ2-1; 7 bases line up with TRBD2. The germline CDR1 and CDR2 sequences are SNHLY and FYNNEI. Trimming removed 6 bases from V and 0 bases from J; junction bases left unmatched: 2. The CDR3 consists of 14 residues. CDR3 nucleotides: TGTGCCAGCAGGGGACTACCCTCCTACAATGAGCAGTTCTTC. It encodes CASRGLPSYNEQFF. The complete variable domain, with remaining parts taken from reference TRBV2 and TRBJ2-1, reads EPEVTQTPSHQVTQMGQEVILRCVPISNHLYFYWYRQILGQKVEFLVSFYNNEISEKSEIFDDQFSVERPDGSNFTLKIRSTKLEDSAMYFCASRGLPSYNEQFFGPGTRLTVL.

This chain connects TRBV7-9 to TRBJ2-7; 12 bases fit TRBD2. V shed 5 bases and J 3 bases; nucleotides not matched to a gene: 8. The CDR3 contains 16 residues. Germline values: CDR1 SEHNR, CDR2 FQNEAQ (reference sequence). This CDR3 reads CASSTSGTSGFYEQYF. CDR3 in DNA: TGTGCCAGCAGCACCTCCGGGACTAGCGGGTTCTACGAGCAGTACTTC.

The rearrangement joins TRBV6-6 to TRBJ1-2; the match to TRBD1 covers 7 bases. The CDR3 length is 13 residues. V lost 6 bases to trimming and J lost 4 bases; unmatched junction nucleotides: 5. Germline V gene lookup returns CDR1 MNHNY and CDR2 SVGAGI (reference sequence). CDR3 protein: CASRPGQVYGYTF. The CDR3 DNA reads TGTGCCAGCAGACCCGGACAGGTCTATGGCTACACCTTC.

This clonotype is medium-sized. V usage is TRBV6-5 and J usage is TRBJ1-1; D is undetermined. Trimming stripped 6 bases from V and 1 base from J, with 12 bases between. This CDR3 has 14 amino acids. Per germline, CDR1 MNHEY and CDR2 SVGAGI. The CDR3 nucleotides read TGTGCCAGCAGGGACCCTGGGAGGAACACTGAAGCTTTCTTT. Translation: CASRDPGRNTEAFF.

This clonotype was picked up many times. The CDR3, as DNA: TGTGCCAGCAGCCACGATTCTGGGGCTACCTCAGCTTTCTTT. Protein product: CASSHDSGATSAFF. The chain recombines TRBV5-6 with TRBJ1-1; TRBD1 is a possible D gene (5 bases). The germline V and J ends were trimmed by 4 bases and 10 bases, with 20 bases remaining between them. The CDR3 is 14 residues long. CDR1 is SGHDT, CDR2 YYEEEE, per germline.

This clonotype was observed a few times. The genes are TRBV28 and TRBJ1-2; TRBD1 is a possible D gene (6 bases). This CDR3 comprises 17 residues. V dropped 5 bases and J dropped 4 bases, with 23 bases sitting between them. The V gene's germline CDR1 is MDHEN and CDR2 SYDVKM. DNA of the CDR3: TGTGCCAGCAGTACACGGACAAGGGGGGGCTTTGGCTATGGCTACACCTTC. Translation: CASSTRTRGGFGYGYTF.

Only a few counts were recorded for this clonotype. The V call is TRBV6-5, the J call TRBJ1-5, with no clear D. Germline V lookup: CDR1 MNHEY, CDR2 SVGAGI. CDR3 length: 15 amino acids. V gave up 6 bases and J gave up 0 bases, with 12 bases separating them. CDR3 in DNA: TGTGCCAGCAGCCAACGACAAGATAGCAATCAGCCCCAGCATTTT. Translated: CASSQRQDSNQPQHF.

The rearrangement uses TRBV9 and TRBJ2-3; D is possibly TRBD1 (6 bases). CDR1 is SGDLS, CDR2 YYNGEE, per germline. The CDR3 contains 15 residues. Trimming left V 3 bases short and J 5 bases short, with 16 bases between. The chain's CDR3 is CASSAGTKDLDTQYF. The DNA for the CDR3 is TGTGCCAGCAGCGCCGGGACAAAGGATTTAGATACGCAGTATTTT.

Relative to its sample, this clonotype is medium-sized (0.01 to 0.1%). The chain is built from TRBV27 and TRBJ1-1; tentatively, D is TRBD1 (5 bases). This CDR3 is 13 amino acids long. V was pared by 10 bases and J by 6 bases, with 18 bases between. The V gene's germline CDR1 is MNHEY and CDR2 SMNVEV (reference sequence). This CDR3 is CATKIQGAAEAFF. The CDR3 nucleotides read TGTGCCACCAAGATTCAGGGTGCCGCTGAAGCTTTCTTT.

The V gene is TRBV7-2, the J gene TRBJ1-3; D is unclear. Trimming pared 2 bases from V and 0 bases from J, leaving 8 bases between. This CDR3 is built from 15 residues. CDR1 is SGHTA, CDR2 FQGNSA, per germline. CDR3 region: CASSLTVSSGNTIYF. The CDR3 DNA reads TGTGCCAGCAGCTTAACCGTTTCCTCTGGAAACACCATATATTTT. Using reference TRBV7-2 and TRBJ1-3 for the parts outside the CDR3, the full variable domain is GAGVSQSPSNKVTEKGKDVELRCDPISGHTALYWYRQSLGQGLEFLIYFQGNSAPDKSGLPSDRFSAERTGGSVSTLTIQRTQQEDSAVYLCASSLTVSSGNTIYFGEGSWLTVV.

This chain joins TRBV12-3 or TRBV12-4 and TRBJ2-5, with D perhaps matching TRBD2 (5 bases). This CDR3 has 13 amino acids. V lost 6 bases, J lost 2 bases, and 10 bases lay in between. CDR3 DNA sequence: TGTGCCAGCAGCACTAGTTATCAAGAGACCCAGTACTTC. Translating it yields CASSTSYQETQYF.